This TCR beta chain was recorded in a study of cytomegalovirus exposure and HLA in healthy donors. Background on the study: An earlier analysis identified under 130 million unique TCR beta sequences in 150 million to 200 million T cells.

This PCR relied on a set of 60 Vbeta primers and 13 Jbeta primers. In the authors' workflow: In a later analysis, of around 83 million unique beta chains, roughly 10 million appeared in at least two donors. Generated by immunoSEQ multiplex PCR, the TCRdb table keeps only in-frame clones and is missing some. The V and J calls and the clone size are those of that table, but D and trimming were determined from the DNA. The top ten clones hold 10% of a sample with 70,000 to 95,000 clones, roughly 80% of them seen once. The junction had 4 bases not matched to a gene; V was cut back by 7 bases and J by 6 bases. CDR3 size: 13 residues. The germline CDR1 and CDR2 sequences are SNHLY and FYNNEI.

The TCR comes from a young man in good health and CMV-seropositive. Sequenced input: PBMCs. J is TRBJ2-1 and V is TRBV2; TRBD2 aligns across 9 bases. The CDR3 loop reads CASTSGEPNEQFF. The CDR3 DNA follows: TGTGCCAGCACTAGCGGGGAGCCCAATGAGCAGTTCTTC.